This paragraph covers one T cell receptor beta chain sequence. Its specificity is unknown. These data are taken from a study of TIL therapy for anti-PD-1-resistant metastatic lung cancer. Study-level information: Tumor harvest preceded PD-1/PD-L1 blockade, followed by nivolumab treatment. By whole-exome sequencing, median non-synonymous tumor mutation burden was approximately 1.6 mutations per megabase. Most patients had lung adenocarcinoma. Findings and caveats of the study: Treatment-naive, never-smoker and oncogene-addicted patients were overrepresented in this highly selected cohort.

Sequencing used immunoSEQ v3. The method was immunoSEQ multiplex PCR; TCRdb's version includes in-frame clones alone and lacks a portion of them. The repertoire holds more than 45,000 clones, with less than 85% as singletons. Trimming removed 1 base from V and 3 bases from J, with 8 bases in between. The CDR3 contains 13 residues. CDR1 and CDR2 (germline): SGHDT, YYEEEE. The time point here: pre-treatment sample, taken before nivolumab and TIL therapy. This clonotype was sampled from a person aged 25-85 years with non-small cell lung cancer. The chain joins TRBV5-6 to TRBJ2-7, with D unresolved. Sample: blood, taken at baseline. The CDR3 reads CASSLRRVYEQYF. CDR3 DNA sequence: TGTGCCAGCAGCTTGCGAAGGGTCTACGAGCAGTACTTC.